This TCR beta chain emerged from a study of beta chain features in type 1 diabetes. Background on the study: Sorted cells, roughly 100,000,000 in number, were examined across all samples. Findings of the study overall: Lower insertion and higher deletion counts appeared at VDJ junctions in type 1 diabetes patients. A cDNA-based sequencing approach could over-represent cells with high TCR expression.

CD4+ naive, central memory, regulatory and stem cell-like memory cells were sorted via CD45RO/CCR7/CD25/CD127/CD95/CD27. Germline V gives CDR1 SGHAT, CDR2 FQNNGV. With 0 bases removed from V and 0 bases from J, the gap between germline ends came to 12 bases. This CDR3 spans 17 amino acids. There are a few counts of this clone. Its matching antigen is unknown. cDNA synthesis used the whole RNA isolate, giving expressed TCRB sequences. Profiled with immunoSEQ multiplex PCR; TCRdb holds only in-frame clones, not every one. Here the sample spans a few hundred thousand clones, around 20% being singletons. The sequence was collected from a woman younger than 30 in good health. This chain joins TRBV11-2 and TRBJ2-1; D gene ambiguous. The source material was naive CD4+ T cells from blood. The CDR3 DNA reads as TGTGCCAGCAGCTTAGATGCCCCGCGGCGCTCCTACAATGAGCAGTTCTTC. This encodes CASSLDAPRRSYNEQFF.